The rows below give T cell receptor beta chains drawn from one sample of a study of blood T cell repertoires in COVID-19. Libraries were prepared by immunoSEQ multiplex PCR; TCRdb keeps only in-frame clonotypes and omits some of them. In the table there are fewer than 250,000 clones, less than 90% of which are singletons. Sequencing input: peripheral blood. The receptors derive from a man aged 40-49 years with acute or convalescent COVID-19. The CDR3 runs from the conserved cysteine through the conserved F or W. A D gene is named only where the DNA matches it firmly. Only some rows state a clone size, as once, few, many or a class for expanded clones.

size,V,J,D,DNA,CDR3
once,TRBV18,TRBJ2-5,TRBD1,TGTGCCAGCTCTCAGAACCCCAGGGGGCGAACAGAGACCCAGTACTTC,CASSQNPRGRTETQYF
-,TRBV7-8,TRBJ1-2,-,TGTGCCAGCAGCACAAGAAGGACAGATGGCTACACCTTC,CASSTRRTDGYTF
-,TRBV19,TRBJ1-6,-,TGTGCCAGTAATGGCCGGGGGGAGAGGACGGGATCACCCCTCCACTTT,CASNGRGERTGSPLHF
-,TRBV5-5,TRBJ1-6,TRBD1,TGTGCCAGCAGCTTGGGGACAGGGGGCAGGGGTTCACCCCTCCACTTT,CASSLGTGGRGSPLHF
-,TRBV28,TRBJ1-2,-,TGTGCCAGCAGTTTTGGGGCGCCGGCCGGCTACACCTTC,CASSFGAPAGYTF
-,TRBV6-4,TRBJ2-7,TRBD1,TGTGCCAGCAGTGAGGACAGGGGCGGCGAGCAGTACTTC,CASSEDRGGEQYF
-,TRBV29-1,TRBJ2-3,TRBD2,TGCAGCGTTGAACGACTAGCGGGGGGGGCAGATACGCAGTATTTT,CSVERLAGGADTQYF
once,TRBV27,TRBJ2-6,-,TGTGCCAGCCGTAAAGTACGGGGCTCTGGGGCCAACGTCCTGACTTTC,CASRKVRGSGANVLTF
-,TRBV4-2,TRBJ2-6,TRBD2,TGTGCCAGCAGCCCGATGGGTGTGGCGGGGGGCGCGTACGGGGCCAACGTCCTGACTTTC,CASSPMGVAGGAYGANVLTF
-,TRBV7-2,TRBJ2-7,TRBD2,TGTGCCAGCAGCTTCGGGGGGAAAGGGTACGAGCAGTACTTC,CASSFGGKGYEQYF
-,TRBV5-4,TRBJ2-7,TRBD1,TGTGCCAGCAGCTCGCCGGACAGGCTGACCTACGAGCAGTACTTC,CASSSPDRLTYEQYF
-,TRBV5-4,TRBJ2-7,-,TGTGCCAGCAGCTCGGGGGTTTTTGAGCAGTACTTC,CASSSGVFEQYF
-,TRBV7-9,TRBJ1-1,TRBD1,TGTGCCAGCAGCTCATGGACAGGGCAGGGGACTGAAGCTTTCTTT,CASSSWTGQGTEAFF
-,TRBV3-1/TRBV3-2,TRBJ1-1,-,TGTGCCAGCAGCCTAGGGGGGGGGCCTGAAGCTTTCTTT,CASSLGGGPEAFF
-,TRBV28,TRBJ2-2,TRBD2,TGTGCCAGCATGTCCCTCCGTAGGCGGGAGGGCCGGGGCACCGGGGAGCTGTTTTTT,CASMSLRRREGRGTGELFF
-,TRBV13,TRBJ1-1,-,TGTGCCAGCAGCTCCCGACAGGCGGCGAACACTGAAGCTTTCTTT,CASSSRQAANTEAFF
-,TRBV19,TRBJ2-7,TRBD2,TGTGCCTCGACTAGCGGGAAGTACGAGCAGTACTTC,CASTSGKYEQYF
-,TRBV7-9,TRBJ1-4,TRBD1,TGTGCCAGCAGCAAGGACAGGGGCAACCCTAATGAAAAACTGTTTTTT,CASSKDRGNPNEKLFF
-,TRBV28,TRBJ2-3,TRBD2,TGTGCCAGCAGTCCTCTGGTTTCGAGCGGGAGTTTGTATTTT,CASSPLVSSGSLYF
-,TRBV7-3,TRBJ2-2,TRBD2,TGTGCCAGCAGCGCCGTCGCTAGCGGGCCCGCGAACACCGGGGAGCTGTTTTTT,CASSAVASGPANTGELFF
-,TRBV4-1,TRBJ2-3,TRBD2,TGCGCCAGCAGCCTCAGCTGGGCTAGCGGGGAGGCAGATACGCAGTATTTT,CASSLSWASGEADTQYF
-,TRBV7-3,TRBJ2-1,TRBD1,TGTGCCAGCAGCTTATTCGGGACAGGGGACAATGAGCAGTTCTTC,CASSLFGTGDNEQFF
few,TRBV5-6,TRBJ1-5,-,TGTGCCAGCAGCTTGGGGGCCCGCAATCAGCCCCAGCATTTT,CASSLGARNQPQHF
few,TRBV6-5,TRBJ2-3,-,TGTGCCAGCACCCTCCGCGGGTCCAGCACAGATACGCAGTATTTT,CASTLRGSSTDTQYF
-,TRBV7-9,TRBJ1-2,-,TGTGCCAGCACCCTGGGGGCGGTTCCTAACTATGGCTACACCTTC,CASTLGAVPNYGYTF
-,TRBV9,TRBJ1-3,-,TGTGCCAGCAGCGTAGTAGGGGTCGAGGCTGCTGGAAACACCATATATTTT,CASSVVGVEAAGNTIYF
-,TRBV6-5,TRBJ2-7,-,TGTGCCAGCTTAGGGAGGTCGGCCTACGAGCAGTACTTC,CASLGRSAYEQYF
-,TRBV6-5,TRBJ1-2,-,TGTGCCAGCAGGCAGGGTTCGGACGGCTACACCTTC,CASRQGSDGYTF
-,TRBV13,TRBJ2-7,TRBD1,TGTGCCAGCAGCGACCGACAGGGGGCCTACGAGCAGTACTTC,CASSDRQGAYEQYF
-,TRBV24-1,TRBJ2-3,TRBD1,TGTGCCACCAGTGCCTCCCCTCGGACAGGGAGCCCCGATACGCAGTATTTT,CATSASPRTGSPDTQYF
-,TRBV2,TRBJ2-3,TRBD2,TGTGCCAGCAGTGCTCCGGGACTAGCGGGAGGGCGGGCAGATACGCAGTATTTT,CASSAPGLAGGRADTQYF
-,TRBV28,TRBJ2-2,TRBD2,TGTGCCAGCAGTTTCTTGAGGGCCAGGGGACTAGCGGGCTTGAACACCGGGGAGCTGTTTTTT,CASSFLRARGLAGLNTGELFF
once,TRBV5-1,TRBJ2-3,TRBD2,TGCGCCAGCAGCTTGGTCCTCGGACTAGCGGGGGGAGATACGCAGTATTTT,CASSLVLGLAGGDTQYF
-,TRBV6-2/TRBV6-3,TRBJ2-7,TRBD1,TGTGCCAGCAGTTTCGGCGGACAGGCCGAATCCTACGAGCAGTACTTC,CASSFGGQAESYEQYF
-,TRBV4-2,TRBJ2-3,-,TGTGCCAGCAGCCCAGCTAGCAGTGGCCCAGATACGCAGTATTTT,CASSPASSGPDTQYF
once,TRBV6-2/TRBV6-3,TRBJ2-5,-,TGTGCCAGCAGTTACCCTCCTTTAGGCGGTGCAGAGACCCAGTACTTC,CASSYPPLGGAETQYF
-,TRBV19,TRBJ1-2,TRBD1,TGTGCCAGTACCCTGGGGACAGGAGACTATGGCTACACCTTC,CASTLGTGDYGYTF
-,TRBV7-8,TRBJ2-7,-,TGTGCCAGCAGCTTGTTTTTTAGGCCGGGGGAGCAGTACTTC,CASSLFFRPGEQYF
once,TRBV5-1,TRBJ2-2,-,TGCGCCAGCAGCTTGGACCGGGACACCGGGGAGCTGTTTTTT,CASSLDRDTGELFF
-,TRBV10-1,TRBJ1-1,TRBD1,TGCGCCAGCAGTGGAAAGGGGGCGTGGAACACTGAAGCTTTCTTT,CASSGKGAWNTEAFF
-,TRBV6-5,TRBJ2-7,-,TGTGCCACAGGGGATTCCTACGAGCAGTACTTC,CATGDSYEQYF
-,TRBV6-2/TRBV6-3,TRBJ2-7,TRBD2,TGTGCCAGCAGTTCTCTGGCGGGAGATTGGTACGAGCAGTACTTC,CASSSLAGDWYEQYF
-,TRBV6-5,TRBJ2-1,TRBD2,TGTGCCAGCAGTCCCTATAGCGGGTGGGTGGATGAGCAGTTCTTC,CASSPYSGWVDEQFF
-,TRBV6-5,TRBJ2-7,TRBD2,TGTGCCAGCAGGACACCGGGACTACCCGCATGGGAGCAGTACTTC,CASRTPGLPAWEQYF
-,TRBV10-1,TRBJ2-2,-,TGCGCCAGCAGCGACACGAACACCGGGGAGCTGTTTTTT,CASSDTNTGELFF
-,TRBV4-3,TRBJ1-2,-,TGCGCCAGCAGCCAAGTTACGGGGGGCAACTATGGCTACACCTTC,CASSQVTGGNYGYTF
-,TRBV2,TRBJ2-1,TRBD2,TGTGCCAGCAGCTGGGCTAGCGGAGGCTACAATGAGCAGTTCTTC,CASSWASGGYNEQFF
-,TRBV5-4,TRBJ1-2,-,TGTGCCAGCAGCCTGGACAGTACCTATGGCTACACCTTC,CASSLDSTYGYTF
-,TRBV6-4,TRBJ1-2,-,TGTGCCAGCAGTCCCACCCTCGCGGCCAACTATGGCTACACCTTC,CASSPTLAANYGYTF
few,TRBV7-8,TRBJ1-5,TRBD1,TGTGCCAGCAGCTTCACAGGGGGTAATCAGCCCCAGCATTTT,CASSFTGGNQPQHF
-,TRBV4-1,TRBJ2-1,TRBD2,TGCGCCAGCAGCCAAGACTCGTGGGCCGAAAACGGGGGGGTAGGAGAGCAGTTCTTC,CASSQDSWAENGGVGEQFF
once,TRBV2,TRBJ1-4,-,TGTGCCAGCATCCGGGAGATTAATGAAAAACTGTTTTTT,CASIREINEKLFF
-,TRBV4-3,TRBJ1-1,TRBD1,TGCGCCAGCAGCCAAGTCCCGGACAGGGGGAACACTGAAGCTTTCTTT,CASSQVPDRGNTEAFF
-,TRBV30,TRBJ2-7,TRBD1,TGTGCCTGGAGCCGGGACAGGGGCTACGAGCAGTACTTC,CAWSRDRGYEQYF
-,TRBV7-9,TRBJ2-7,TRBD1,TGTGCCAGCAGCACCCACAGGGGATTGGGCACCTACGAGCAGTACTTC,CASSTHRGLGTYEQYF
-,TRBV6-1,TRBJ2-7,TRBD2,TGTGCCAGCACCCCACAGGGACTAGCCTACGAGCAGTACTTC,CASTPQGLAYEQYF
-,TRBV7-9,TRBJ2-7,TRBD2,TGTGCCAGCAGCTTCAGGGGACTAGCGGCCGACGAGCAGTACTTC,CASSFRGLAADEQYF